Sequencing of this T cell receptor (beta chain) was carried out in a study of neoadjuvant nivolumab and ipilimumab in lung cancer. Clones were read by immunoSEQ multiplex PCR, and TCRdb kept only the in-frame ones, dropping some. The sample includes 6,500 to 9,000 clones, about four fifths of them seen just once. This CDR3 has 14 residues. Trimming took off 2 bases at V and 3 bases at J, with 11 bases between the two ends. Germline V gene sequence: CDR1 SGHTA, CDR2 FQGNSA. This clone was recorded only once. This receptor was obtained from an adult with non-small cell lung cancer. The chain uses TRBV7-2 and TRBJ2-7; a weak D match, TRBD1 (6 bases). The sequenced sample was adjacent normal lung tissue, obtained after neoadjuvant nivolumab, alone or with ipilimumab, at or shortly before surgery. CDR3 nucleotide sequence: TGTGCCAGCAGCTTACCGCAGGGGCACTACGAGCAGTACTTC. Its translation: CASSLPQGHYEQYF.